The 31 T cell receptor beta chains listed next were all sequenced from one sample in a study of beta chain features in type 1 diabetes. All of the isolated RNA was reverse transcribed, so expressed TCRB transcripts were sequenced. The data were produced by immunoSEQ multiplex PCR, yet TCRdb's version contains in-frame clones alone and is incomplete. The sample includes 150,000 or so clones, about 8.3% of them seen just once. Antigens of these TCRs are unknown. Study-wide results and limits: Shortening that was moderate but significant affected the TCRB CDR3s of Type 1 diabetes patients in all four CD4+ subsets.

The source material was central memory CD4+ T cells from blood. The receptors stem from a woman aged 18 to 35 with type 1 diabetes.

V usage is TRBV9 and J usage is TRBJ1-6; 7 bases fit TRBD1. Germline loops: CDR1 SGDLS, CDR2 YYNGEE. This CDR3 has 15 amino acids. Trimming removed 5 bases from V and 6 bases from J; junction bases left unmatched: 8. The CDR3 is CASRYTGTANSPLHF. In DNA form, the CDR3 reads TGTGCCAGCAGGTATACCGGGACAGCTAATTCACCCCTCCACTTT. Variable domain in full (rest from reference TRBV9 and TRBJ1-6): DSGVTQTPKHLITATGQRVTLRCSPRSGDLSVYWYQQSLDQGLQFLIQYYNGEERAKGNILERFSAQQFPDLHSELNLSSLELGDSALYFCASRYTGTANSPLHFGNGTRLTVT.

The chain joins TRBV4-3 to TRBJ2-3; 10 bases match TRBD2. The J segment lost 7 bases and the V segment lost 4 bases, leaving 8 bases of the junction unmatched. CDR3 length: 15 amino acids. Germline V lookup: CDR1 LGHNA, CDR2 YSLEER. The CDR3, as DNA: TGCGCCAGCAGCCCCCGAGCGGGAGGGCTGTATACGCAGTATTTT. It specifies CASSPRAGGLYTQYF.

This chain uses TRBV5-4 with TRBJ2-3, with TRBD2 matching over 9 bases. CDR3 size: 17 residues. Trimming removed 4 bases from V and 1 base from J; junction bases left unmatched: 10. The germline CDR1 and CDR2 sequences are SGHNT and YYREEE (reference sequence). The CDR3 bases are TGTGCCAGCAGCGCCAGTTTGGGCGGGAGGGGCACAGATACGCAGTATTTT. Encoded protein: CASSASLGGRGTDTQYF.

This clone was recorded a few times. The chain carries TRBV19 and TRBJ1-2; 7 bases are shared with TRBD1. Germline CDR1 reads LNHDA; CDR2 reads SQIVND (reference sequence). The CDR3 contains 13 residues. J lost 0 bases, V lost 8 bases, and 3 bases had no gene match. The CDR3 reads CASRDSTNYGYTF. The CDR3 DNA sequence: TGTGCCAGTCGGGACAGCACTAACTATGGCTACACCTTC.

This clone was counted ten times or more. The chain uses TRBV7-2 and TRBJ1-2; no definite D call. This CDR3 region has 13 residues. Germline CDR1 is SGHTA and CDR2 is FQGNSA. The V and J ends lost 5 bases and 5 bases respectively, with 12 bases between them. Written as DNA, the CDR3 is TGTGCCAGCAGCAACCCCGCGGGGTATGGCTACACCTTC. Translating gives CASSNPAGYGYTF.

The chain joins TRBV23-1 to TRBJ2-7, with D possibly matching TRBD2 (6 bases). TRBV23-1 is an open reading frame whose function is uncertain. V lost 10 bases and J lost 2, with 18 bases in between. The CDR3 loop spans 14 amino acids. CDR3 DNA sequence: TGCGCCACCGACCCGACCGGGGGAGCCTACGAGCAGTACTTC. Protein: CATDPTGGAYEQYF.

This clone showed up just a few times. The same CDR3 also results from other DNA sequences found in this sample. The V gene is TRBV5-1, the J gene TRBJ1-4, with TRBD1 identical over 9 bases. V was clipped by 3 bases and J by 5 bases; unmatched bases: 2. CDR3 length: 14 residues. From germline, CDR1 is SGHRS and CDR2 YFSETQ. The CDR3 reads CASSSDRGNEKLFF. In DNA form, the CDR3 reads TGCGCCAGCAGCTCGGACAGGGGCAATGAAAAACTGTTTTTT.

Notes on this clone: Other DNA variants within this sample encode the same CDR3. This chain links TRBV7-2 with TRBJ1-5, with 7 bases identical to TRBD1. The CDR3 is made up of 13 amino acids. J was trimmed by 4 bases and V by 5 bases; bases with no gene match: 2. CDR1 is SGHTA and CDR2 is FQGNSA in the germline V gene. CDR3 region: CASSPDRNQPQHF. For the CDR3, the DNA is TGTGCCAGCAGCCCGGACAGGAATCAGCCCCAGCATTTT.

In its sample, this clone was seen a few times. As DNA, the CDR3 is TGCGCCAGCAGGGGGGGGTATGGGGGCACCGGGGAGCTGTTTTTT. It encodes CASRGGYGGTGELFF. The genes are TRBV4-1 and TRBJ2-2; TRBD2 agrees at 7 bases. CDR3 length: 15 amino acids. Germline CDR1 MGHRA, CDR2 YSYEKL. J gave up 4 bases and V 6 bases, and 8 bases lay outside the gene matches.

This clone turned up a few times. CDR3 amino acids: CASSFLPGQGDEQYF. In DNA form, the CDR3 reads TGTGCCAGCAGCTTCCTCCCGGGACAGGGAGACGAGCAGTACTTC. This chain links TRBV11-2 with TRBJ2-7; 9 bases map to TRBD1. From germline, CDR1 is SGHAT and CDR2 FQNNGV. This CDR3 has 15 amino acids. The J segment lost 5 bases and the V segment lost 3 bases, leaving 8 bases of the junction unmatched.

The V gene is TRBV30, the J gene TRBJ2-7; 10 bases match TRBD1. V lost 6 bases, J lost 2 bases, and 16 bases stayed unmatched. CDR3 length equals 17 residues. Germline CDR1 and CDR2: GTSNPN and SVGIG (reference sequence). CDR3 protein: CACTDRGRRRVTYEQYF. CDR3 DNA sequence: TGTGCCTGTACCGACAGGGGGCGGAGGAGAGTGACCTACGAGCAGTACTTC. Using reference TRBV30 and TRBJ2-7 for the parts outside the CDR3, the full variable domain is SQTIHQWPATLVQPVGSPLSLECTVEGTSNPNLYWYRQAAGRGLQLLFYSVGIGQISSEVPQNLSASRPQDRQFILSSKKLLLSDSGFYLCACTDRGRRRVTYEQYFGPGTRLTVT.

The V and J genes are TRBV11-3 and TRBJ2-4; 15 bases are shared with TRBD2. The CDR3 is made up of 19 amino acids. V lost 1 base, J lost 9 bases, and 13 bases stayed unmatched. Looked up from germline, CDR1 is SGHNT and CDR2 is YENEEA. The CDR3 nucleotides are TGTGCCAGCAGCTTAGTTCTAGGACTAGCGGGAGGGCAGGCGGGCATTCAGTACTTC. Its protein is CASSLVLGLAGGQAGIQYF.

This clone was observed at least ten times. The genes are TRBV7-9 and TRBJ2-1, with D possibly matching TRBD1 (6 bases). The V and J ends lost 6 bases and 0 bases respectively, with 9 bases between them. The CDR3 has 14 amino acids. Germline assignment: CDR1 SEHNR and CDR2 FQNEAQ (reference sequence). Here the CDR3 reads CASRGASSYNEQFF. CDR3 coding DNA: TGTGCCAGCAGGGGGGCGAGCTCCTACAATGAGCAGTTCTTC.

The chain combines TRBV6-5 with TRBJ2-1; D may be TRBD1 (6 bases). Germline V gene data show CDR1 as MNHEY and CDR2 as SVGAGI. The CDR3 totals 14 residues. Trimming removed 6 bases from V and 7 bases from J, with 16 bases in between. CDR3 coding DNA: TGTGCCAGCAGACCCGGGCAGGGGTGGAATGAGCAGTTCTTC. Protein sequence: CASRPGQGWNEQFF.

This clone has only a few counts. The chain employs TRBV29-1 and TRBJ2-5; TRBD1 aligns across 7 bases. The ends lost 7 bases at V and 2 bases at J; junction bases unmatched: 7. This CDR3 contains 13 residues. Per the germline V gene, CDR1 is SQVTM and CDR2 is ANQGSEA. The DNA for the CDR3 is TGCAGCGGCAAGGGACAGTGGCAAGAGACCCAGTACTTC. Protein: CSGKGQWQETQYF.

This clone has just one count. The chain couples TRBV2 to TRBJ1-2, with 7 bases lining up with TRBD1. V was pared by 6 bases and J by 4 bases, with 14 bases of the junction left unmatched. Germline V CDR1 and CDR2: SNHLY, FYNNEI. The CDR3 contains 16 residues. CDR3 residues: CASSYGTARVLYGYTF. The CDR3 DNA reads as TGTGCCAGCAGCTACGGGACAGCACGAGTTCTCTATGGCTACACCTTC.

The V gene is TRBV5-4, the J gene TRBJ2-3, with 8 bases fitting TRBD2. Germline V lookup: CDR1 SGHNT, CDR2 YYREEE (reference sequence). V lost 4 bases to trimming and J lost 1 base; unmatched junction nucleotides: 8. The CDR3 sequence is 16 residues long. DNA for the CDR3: TGTGCCAGCAGCGGGGGGACTAGTCAAGGCACAGATACGCAGTATTTT. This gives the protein CASSGGTSQGTDTQYF.

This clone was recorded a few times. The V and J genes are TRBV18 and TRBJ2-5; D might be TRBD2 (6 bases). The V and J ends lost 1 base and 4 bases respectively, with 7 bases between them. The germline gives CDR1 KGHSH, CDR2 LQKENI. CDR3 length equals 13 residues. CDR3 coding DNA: TGTGCCAGCTCACCACAGGGAGGAGAGACCCAGTACTTC. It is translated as CASSPQGGETQYF.

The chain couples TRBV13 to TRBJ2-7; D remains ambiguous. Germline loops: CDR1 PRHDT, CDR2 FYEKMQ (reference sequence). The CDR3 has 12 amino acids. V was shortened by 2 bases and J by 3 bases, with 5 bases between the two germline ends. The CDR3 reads CASSLTNYEQYF. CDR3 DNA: TGTGCCAGCAGCTTAACAAACTACGAGCAGTACTTC.

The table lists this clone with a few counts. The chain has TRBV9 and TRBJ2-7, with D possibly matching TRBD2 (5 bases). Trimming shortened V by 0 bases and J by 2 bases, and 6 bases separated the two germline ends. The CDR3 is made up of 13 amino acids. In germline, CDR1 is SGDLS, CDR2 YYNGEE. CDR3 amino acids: CASSVDGTYEQYF. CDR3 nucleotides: TGTGCCAGCAGCGTAGACGGGACCTACGAGCAGTACTTC.

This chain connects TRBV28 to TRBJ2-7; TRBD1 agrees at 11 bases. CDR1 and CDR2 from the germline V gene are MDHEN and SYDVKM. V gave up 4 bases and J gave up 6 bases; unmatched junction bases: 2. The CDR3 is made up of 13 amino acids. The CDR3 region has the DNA TGTGCCAGCAGTTGGGGACAGGGGGGCGAGCAGTACTTC. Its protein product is CASSWGQGGEQYF. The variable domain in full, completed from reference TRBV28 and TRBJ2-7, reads DVKVTQSSRYLVKRTGEKVFLECVQDMDHENMFWYRQDPGLGLRLIYFSYDVKMKEKGDIPEGYSVSREKKERFSLILESASTNQTSMYLCASSWGQGGEQYFGPGTRLTVT.

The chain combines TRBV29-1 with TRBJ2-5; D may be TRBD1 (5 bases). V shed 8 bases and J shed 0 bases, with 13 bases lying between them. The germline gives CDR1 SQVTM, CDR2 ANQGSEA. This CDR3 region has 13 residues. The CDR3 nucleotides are TGCAGCTGTACCCGACAGAACCAAGAGACCCAGTACTTC. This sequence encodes CSCTRQNQETQYF.

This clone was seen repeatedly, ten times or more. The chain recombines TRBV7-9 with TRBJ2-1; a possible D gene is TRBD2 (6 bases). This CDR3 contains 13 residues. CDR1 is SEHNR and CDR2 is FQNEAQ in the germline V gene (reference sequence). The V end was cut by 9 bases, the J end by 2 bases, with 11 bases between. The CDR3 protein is CASPGGTYNEQFF. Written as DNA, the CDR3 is TGTGCCAGTCCTGGCGGGACCTACAATGAGCAGTTCTTC.

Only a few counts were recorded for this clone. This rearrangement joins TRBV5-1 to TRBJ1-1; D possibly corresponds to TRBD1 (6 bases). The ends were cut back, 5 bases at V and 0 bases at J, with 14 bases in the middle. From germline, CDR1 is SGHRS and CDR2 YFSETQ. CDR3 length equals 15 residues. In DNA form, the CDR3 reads TGCGCCAGCAGAGGGGGGGTGGGGATGAACACTGAAGCTTTCTTT. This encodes CASRGGVGMNTEAFF.

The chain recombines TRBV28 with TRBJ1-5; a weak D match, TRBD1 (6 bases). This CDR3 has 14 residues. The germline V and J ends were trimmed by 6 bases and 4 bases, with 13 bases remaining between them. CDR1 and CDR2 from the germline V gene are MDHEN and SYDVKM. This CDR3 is CASRPRTVNQPQHF. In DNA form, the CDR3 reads TGTGCCAGCAGACCCCGGACAGTAAATCAGCCCCAGCATTTT.

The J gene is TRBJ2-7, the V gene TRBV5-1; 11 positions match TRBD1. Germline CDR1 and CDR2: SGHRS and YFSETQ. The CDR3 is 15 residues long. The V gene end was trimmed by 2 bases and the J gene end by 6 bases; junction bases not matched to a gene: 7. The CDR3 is CASSFDRTGGGEQYF. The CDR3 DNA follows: TGCGCCAGCAGCTTTGATCGGACAGGGGGCGGCGAGCAGTACTTC. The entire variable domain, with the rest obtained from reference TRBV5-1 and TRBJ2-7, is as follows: KAGVTQTPRYLIKTRGQQVTLSCSPISGHRSVSWYQQTPGQGLQFLFEYFSETQRNKGNFPGRFSGRQFSNSRSEMNVSTLELGDSALYLCASSFDRTGGGEQYFGPGTRLTVT.

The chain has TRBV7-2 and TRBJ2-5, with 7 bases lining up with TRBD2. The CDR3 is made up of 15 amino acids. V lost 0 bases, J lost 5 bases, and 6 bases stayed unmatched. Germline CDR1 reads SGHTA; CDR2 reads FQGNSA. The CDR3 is CASSLAGGPTETQYF. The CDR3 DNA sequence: TGTGCCAGCAGCTTAGCGGGAGGGCCGACGGAGACCCAGTACTTC.

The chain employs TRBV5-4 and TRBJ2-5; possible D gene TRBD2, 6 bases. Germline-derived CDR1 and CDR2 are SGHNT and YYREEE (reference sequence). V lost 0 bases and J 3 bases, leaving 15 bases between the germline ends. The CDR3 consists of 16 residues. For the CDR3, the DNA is TGTGCCAGCAGCTTGGCTGGTGCGGGGATAAAAGAGACCCAGTACTTC. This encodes CASSLAGAGIKETQYF.

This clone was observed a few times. The CDR3 DNA is TGTGCCAGCAGTTACGGGGGGGTCCCCTACGAGCAGTACTTC. Residues: CASSYGGVPYEQYF. The chain employs TRBV6-5 and TRBJ2-7; TRBD2 agrees at 7 bases. The CDR3 has 14 amino acids. CDR1 and CDR2 (germline): MNHEY, SVGAGI. V dropped 2 bases and J dropped 2; count of bases not matched to a gene: 3.

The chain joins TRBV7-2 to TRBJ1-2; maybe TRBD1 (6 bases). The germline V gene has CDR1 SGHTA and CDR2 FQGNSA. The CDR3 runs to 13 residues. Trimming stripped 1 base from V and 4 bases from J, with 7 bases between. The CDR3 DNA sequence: TGTGCCAGCAGCTTAGACAGGGCCTATGGCTACACCTTC. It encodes CASSLDRAYGYTF.

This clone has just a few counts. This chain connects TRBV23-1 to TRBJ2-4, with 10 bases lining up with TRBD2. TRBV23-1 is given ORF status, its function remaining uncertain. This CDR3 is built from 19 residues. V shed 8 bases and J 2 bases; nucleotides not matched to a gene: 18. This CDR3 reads CASGFNLGLAKKPKNIQYF. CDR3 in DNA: TGCGCCAGCGGATTTAACCTGGGACTAGCGAAGAAACCCAAAAACATTCAGTACTTC.